These 5 T cell receptor beta chains were all obtained from the same sample, sequenced in a study of OX40 agonist ivuxolimab in advanced cancers. Sequencing used immunoSEQ multiplex PCR; TCRdb keeps in-frame clones, though not all of them. The sample includes tens of thousands of clones, around 81% of them seen just once. The input for sequencing was CD4+ or CD8+ T cells sorted from blood, taken in a trial of the OX40 agonist ivuxolimab. The receptors here all came from an adult with an advanced solid tumor such as melanoma, head and neck, liver or kidney cancer.

Remarks on this clone: Distinct nucleotide sequences in the sample also encode this CDR3. The rearrangement links TRBV6-5 to TRBJ1-1; D uncertain. Germline CDR1 MNHEY, CDR2 SVGAGI. CDR3 length equals 13 residues. V lost 2 bases, J lost 1 base, and 5 bases lay in between. The CDR3 nucleotides are TGTGCCAGCAGTTACGGGCCGAACACTGAAGCTTTCTTT. The encoded protein is CASSYGPNTEAFF.

The chain carries TRBV2 and TRBJ1-5, with no clear D. The germline gives CDR1 SNHLY, CDR2 FYNNEI. Trimming stripped 3 bases from V and 4 bases from J, with 10 bases between. The CDR3 is made up of 14 amino acids. This CDR3 is CASSDTAENQPQHF. As DNA, the CDR3 is TGTGCCAGCAGTGATACGGCAGAAAATCAGCCCCAGCATTTT.

This chain links TRBV15 with TRBJ1-5; 9 bases fit TRBD1. CDR1 LNHNV and CDR2 YYDKDF come from the germline V gene (reference sequence). V shed 9 bases and J 2 bases; nucleotides not matched to a gene: 5. This CDR3 has 14 residues. In DNA form, the CDR3 reads TGTGCCACATCTAGGACAGGGGGCAATCAGCCCCAGCATTTT. Residues: CATSRTGGNQPQHF. Full variable domain (outside the CDR3, taken from reference TRBV15 and TRBJ1-5): DAMVIQNPRYQVTQFGKPVTLSCSQTLNHNVMYWYQQKSSQAPKLLFHYYDKDFNNEADTPDNFQSRRPNTSFCFLDIRSPGLGDTAMYLCATSRTGGNQPQHFGDGTRLSIL.

The V and J genes are TRBV6-1 and TRBJ2-1; 9 bases map to TRBD2. The germline V gene has CDR1 MNHNS and CDR2 SASEGT. The CDR3 is made up of 15 amino acids. V gave up 2 bases and J gave up 1 base; unmatched junction bases: 0. CDR3 in amino acids: CASSELAGSYNEQFF. CDR3 in DNA: TGTGCCAGCAGTGAACTAGCGGGGTCCTACAATGAGCAGTTCTTC.

The rearrangement uses TRBV10-3 and TRBJ1-1; 10 bases fit TRBD1. Germline lookup yields CDR1 ENHRY and CDR2 SYGVKD. Unmatched junction bases numbered 8, after V lost 4 bases and J lost 3 bases. The CDR3 runs 16 residues. The CDR3 region is CAISGQGAFLDTEAFF. The CDR3 DNA sequence: TGTGCCATCAGTGGACAGGGGGCATTCTTGGACACTGAAGCTTTCTTT.